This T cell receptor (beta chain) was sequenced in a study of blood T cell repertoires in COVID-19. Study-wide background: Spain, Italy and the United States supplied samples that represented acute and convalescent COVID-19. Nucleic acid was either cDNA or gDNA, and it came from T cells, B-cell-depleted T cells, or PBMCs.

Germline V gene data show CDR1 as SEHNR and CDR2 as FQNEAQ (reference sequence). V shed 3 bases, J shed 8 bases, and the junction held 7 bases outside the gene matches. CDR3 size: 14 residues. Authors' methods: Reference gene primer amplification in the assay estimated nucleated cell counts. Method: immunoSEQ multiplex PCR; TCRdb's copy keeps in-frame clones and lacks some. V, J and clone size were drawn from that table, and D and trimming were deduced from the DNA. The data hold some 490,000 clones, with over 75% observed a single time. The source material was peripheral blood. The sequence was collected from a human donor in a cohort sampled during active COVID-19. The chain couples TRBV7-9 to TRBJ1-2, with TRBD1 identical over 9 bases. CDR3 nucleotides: TGTGCCAGCAGCTTGGAAGGGACAGGGAGAGGCTACACCTTC. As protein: CASSLEGTGRGYTF.